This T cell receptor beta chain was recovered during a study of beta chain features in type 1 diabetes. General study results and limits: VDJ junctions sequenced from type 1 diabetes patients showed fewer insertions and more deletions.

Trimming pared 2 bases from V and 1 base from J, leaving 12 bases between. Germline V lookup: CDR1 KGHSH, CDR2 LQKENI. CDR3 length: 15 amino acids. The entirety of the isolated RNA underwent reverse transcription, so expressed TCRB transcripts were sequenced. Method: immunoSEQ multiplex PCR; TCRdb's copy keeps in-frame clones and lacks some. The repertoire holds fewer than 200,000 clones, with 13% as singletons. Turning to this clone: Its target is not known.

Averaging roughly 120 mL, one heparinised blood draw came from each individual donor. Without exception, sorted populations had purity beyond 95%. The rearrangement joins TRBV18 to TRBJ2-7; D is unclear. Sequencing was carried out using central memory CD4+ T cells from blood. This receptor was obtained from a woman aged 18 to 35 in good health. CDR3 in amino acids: CASSPGAGRSYEQYF. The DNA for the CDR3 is TGTGCCAGCTCACCAGGTGCAGGTCGTTCCTACGAGCAGTACTTC. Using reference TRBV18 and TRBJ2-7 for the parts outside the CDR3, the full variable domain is NAGVMQNPRHLVRRRGQEARLRCSPMKGHSHVYWYRQLPEEGLKFMVYLQKENIIDESGMPKERFSAEFPKEGPSILRIQQVVRGDSAAYFCASSPGAGRSYEQYFGPGTRLTVT.